The 20 T cell receptor beta chains below all came from one sample that was sequenced in a study of shared clonotypes between healthy human individuals. Sequencing used immunoSEQ multiplex PCR; TCRdb keeps in-frame clones, though not all of them. The table lists just over 2,000,000 clones, about 95% of them singletons. Terminally differentiated effector memory CD45RA+ cells were left out of the naive CD8 fraction, which was CD45RO-negative and positively selected for CCR7. The material sequenced was naive CD8+ T cells sorted from blood. The receptors were sampled from a man younger than 35 in good health.

The chain joins TRBV7-9 to TRBJ2-7; TRBD2 matches 7 bases. The CDR3 totals 17 residues. The V and J ends lost 2 bases and 6 bases, in that order; junction bases with no gene match: 16. The germline gives CDR1 SEHNR, CDR2 FQNEAQ (reference sequence). The CDR3, as DNA: TGTGCCAGCAGCTTATCCCGGGAGCCTCCCAAGCGGGGCGAGCAGTACTTC. Translation gives CASSLSREPPKRGEQYF.

The chain carries TRBV5-6 and TRBJ2-7; D gene unclear. V was clipped by 0 bases and J by 7 bases, with 11 bases between them. This CDR3 contains 13 residues. Germline loops: CDR1 SGHDT, CDR2 YYEEEE. The CDR3 protein is CASSLELSGEQYF. DNA for the CDR3: TGTGCCAGCAGCTTGGAACTCAGTGGGGAGCAGTACTTC.

The chain carries TRBV7-3 and TRBJ1-1, with TRBD1 as a possible D gene (5 bases). The CDR3 has 14 amino acids. The germline V gene encodes CDR1 SGHTA and CDR2 FQGTGA. Trimming stripped 0 bases from V and 5 bases from J, with 10 bases between. The CDR3 spells CASSLTGGKTEAFF. The CDR3 region has the DNA TGTGCCAGCAGCTTAACCGGGGGAAAGACTGAAGCTTTCTTT. The full variable domain, with the rest looked up from reference TRBV7-3 and TRBJ1-1, is GAGVSQTPSNKVTEKGKYVELRCDPISGHTALYWYRQSLGQGPEFLIYFQGTGAADDSGLPNDRFFAVRPEGSVSTLKIQRTERGDSAVYLCASSLTGGKTEAFFGQGTRLTVV.

The rearrangement uses TRBV25-1 and TRBJ2-3; 15 positions agree with TRBD2. This CDR3 region has 16 residues. V lost 5 bases and J lost 6; bases outside the gene matches: 6. Germline V CDR1 and CDR2: MGHDK, SYGVNS. The CDR3 DNA is TGTGCCAGCAGTTGGACTAGCGGGGGGGCCTGGGATACGCAGTATTTT. Translation gives CASSWTSGGAWDTQYF.

In the case of this clone: This CDR3 is also generated by other DNA sequences in the sample. The gene calls are TRBV5-6 and TRBJ2-7; D ambiguous. Germline V CDR1 and CDR2: SGHDT, YYEEEE. With 2 bases removed from V and 0 bases from J, the gap between germline ends came to 9 bases. The length of the CDR3 is 14 residues. The CDR3 sequence: CASSLGMSSYEQYF. Written as DNA, the CDR3 is TGTGCCAGCAGCTTAGGGATGAGCTCCTACGAGCAGTACTTC.

With respect to this clone: Distinct nucleotide sequences in the sample also encode this CDR3. The V call is TRBV27, the J call TRBJ2-1, with 9 bases matching TRBD1. CDR1 and CDR2 from the germline V gene are MNHEY and SMNVEV (reference sequence). V was clipped by 6 bases and J by 3 bases; unmatched bases: 6. This CDR3 has 15 residues. The chain's CDR3 is CASSPGQGFYNEQFF. CDR3 in DNA: TGTGCCAGCAGCCCGGGACAGGGCTTCTACAATGAGCAGTTCTTC.

This chain links TRBV5-1 with TRBJ2-5; the D gene is possibly TRBD2 (5 bases). Germline CDR1 and CDR2: SGHRS and YFSETQ. The CDR3 totals 14 residues. V lost 0 bases, J lost 5 bases, and 11 bases lay in between. In DNA, the CDR3 is TGCGCCAGCAGCTTGGCCGGGAATCGGGAGACCCAGTACTTC. The encoded protein is CASSLAGNRETQYF.

The rearrangement uses TRBV13 and TRBJ2-3; 12 positions match TRBD2. The CDR3 is made up of 17 amino acids. V was clipped by 2 bases and J by 4 bases; unmatched bases: 7. Germline CDR1 PRHDT, CDR2 FYEKMQ (reference sequence). The CDR3 region has the DNA TGTGCCAGCAGCTTAACCTCTAGCGGGAGGGCCGCAGATACGCAGTATTTT. Protein product: CASSLTSSGRAADTQYF.

The chain has TRBV7-9 and TRBJ1-2, with 8 nucleotides matching TRBD1. Germline V gene sequence: CDR1 SEHNR, CDR2 FQNEAQ (reference sequence). This CDR3 contains 17 residues. The J segment lost 8 bases and the V segment lost 5 bases, leaving 19 bases of the junction unmatched. This chain's CDR3 is CASSQSHGNRGSLGYTF. Here the CDR3 DNA reads TGTGCCAGCAGCCAATCTCACGGGAACAGGGGGTCCTTAGGCTACACCTTC.

The rearrangement uses TRBV5-1 and TRBJ2-1; D remains ambiguous. This CDR3 comprises 16 residues. Per germline, CDR1 SGHRS and CDR2 YFSETQ. The V and J ends lost 4 bases and 5 bases respectively, with 19 bases between them. CDR3 sequence (DNA): TGCGCCAGCAGCAGACGCCTCGGTATCCTTAACAATGAGCAGTTCTTC. Translation: CASSRRLGILNNEQFF.

The chain uses TRBV6-6 and TRBJ1-2, with 7 positions matching TRBD1. The J segment lost 1 base and the V segment lost 7 bases, leaving 9 bases of the junction unmatched. The CDR3 loop spans 15 amino acids. Germline V gene data show CDR1 as MNHNY and CDR2 as SVGAGI (reference sequence). The CDR3 DNA sequence: TGTGCCAGCAATCGGGACAGTGGAATTAACTATGGCTACACCTTC. Amino acid sequence: CASNRDSGINYGYTF.

This sequence joins TRBV10-3 and TRBJ2-3; 9 bases agree with TRBD2. Trimming took 3 bases from V and 0 from J; bases not matched to a gene: 4. The CDR3 is made up of 16 amino acids. Germline V gives CDR1 ENHRY, CDR2 SYGVKD. CDR3 sequence: CAISESLAGSTDTQYF. For the CDR3, the DNA is TGTGCCATCAGTGAATCACTAGCGGGTAGCACAGATACGCAGTATTTT.

In this sample, this clone turned up once. This chain links TRBV7-9 with TRBJ2-7; D is uncertain. CDR3 length: 16 residues. The V end was cut by 5 bases, the J end by 0 bases, with 17 bases between. Germline V gene sequence: CDR1 SEHNR, CDR2 FQNEAQ (reference sequence). CDR3 sequence: CASSPRPVGLSYEQYF. Here the CDR3 DNA reads TGTGCCAGCAGCCCCCGCCCGGTAGGCCTCTCCTACGAGCAGTACTTC.

J is TRBJ2-3 and V is TRBV29-1, with 12 bases lining up with TRBD2. The V gene end was trimmed by 7 bases and the J gene end by 5 bases; junction bases not matched to a gene: 7. Looked up from germline, CDR1 is SQVTM and CDR2 is ANQGSEA. The CDR3 is 14 amino acids. Written as DNA, the CDR3 is TGCAGCGGCAGACTAGCGGGGGTTAGAGATACGCAGTATTTT. Translating gives CSGRLAGVRDTQYF.

This rearrangement joins TRBV30 to TRBJ2-2; D not resolved. The CDR3 is 15 amino acids. Trimming removed 0 bases from V and 2 bases from J, with 10 bases in between. Germline V CDR1 and CDR2: GTSNPN, SVGIG (reference sequence). In nucleotides, the CDR3 is TGTGCCTGGAGTGTACTCTCCAGTAACACCGGGGAGCTGTTTTTT. Translated: CAWSVLSSNTGELFF.

The chain has TRBV4-1 and TRBJ1-2, with TRBD1 as a possible D gene (6 bases). CDR3 length equals 15 residues. Germline values: CDR1 MGHRA, CDR2 YSYEKL. Deletions cut 0 bases from V and 5 bases from J, with 13 bases between. The CDR3 DNA follows: TGCGCCAGCAGCCAAGATCGGACAGTCTTTTATGGCTACACCTTC. It is translated as CASSQDRTVFYGYTF.

Points on this clone: Distinct nucleotide sequences in the sample also encode this CDR3. The chain recombines TRBV27 with TRBJ2-7; 9 nucleotides agree with TRBD2. The CDR3 length is 14 residues. Germline V gene sequence: CDR1 MNHEY, CDR2 SMNVEV (reference sequence). J gave up 2 bases and V 3 bases, and 2 bases lay outside the gene matches. The CDR3 spells CASSFAGGPYEQYF. The CDR3 DNA is TGTGCCAGCAGTTTCGCGGGAGGGCCCTACGAGCAGTACTTC.

This rearrangement joins TRBV5-3 to TRBJ1-1; no clear D. TRBV5-3 is an ORF; its function is uncertain. The CDR3 sequence is 13 residues long. The V end was cut by 3 bases, the J end by 7 bases, with 13 bases between. In DNA form, the CDR3 reads TGTGCCAGAAGCTCACCAGCAGTCGTTGAAGCTTTCTTT. Translation gives CARSSPAVVEAFF.

The genes are TRBV4-2 and TRBJ2-7; 9 nucleotides align to TRBD2. Germline V gene sequence: CDR1 LGHNA, CDR2 YNFKEQ. The CDR3 length is 16 residues. V lost 0 bases to trimming and J lost 0 bases; unmatched junction nucleotides: 3. CDR3 coding DNA: TGTGCCAGCAGCCAAGAAAATAGCGGGAGCTCCTACGAGCAGTACTTC. Encoded protein: CASSQENSGSSYEQYF.

Of note for this clone: In the same sample, other DNA sequences code for this CDR3. This rearrangement joins TRBV27 to TRBJ1-4; tentative D call: TRBD1 (6 bases). V was trimmed by 4 bases and J by 2 bases, leaving 8 bases between them. Germline assignment: CDR1 MNHEY and CDR2 SMNVEV (reference sequence). CDR3 length: 14 residues. DNA for the CDR3: TGTGCCAGCAGTTCAAGGGGGACTAATGAAAAACTGTTTTTT. Amino acid sequence: CASSSRGTNEKLFF.